This is a list of T cell receptor beta chains from one sample in a study of T cells in tuberculosis. The table came from immunoSEQ multiplex PCR; TCRdb's copy has only in-frame clones and leaves some out. The sample contains roughly 30,000 clones, more than 85% of which appear only once. The sample consisted of PBMCs. The receptors come from a donor between 10 and 35 years old with latent tuberculosis or without tuberculosis infection. CDR3s include the opening cysteine and the closing phenylalanine or tryptophan. Fields, in order: clone size, D gene, V gene, J gene, CDR3 DNA, CDR3 protein. D genes are given only for firm matches. Rows give clone size only sometimes, using once, few, many, or a class for an expanded clone.

clone size: .
D gene: .
V gene: TRBV5-6
J gene: TRBJ2-5
CDR3 DNA: TGTGCCAGCAGCTTGATTTTGGCGGGGATAGCGGAGACCCAGTACTTC
CDR3 protein: CASSLILAGIAETQYF

clone size: .
D gene: TRBD1
V gene: TRBV7-9
J gene: TRBJ1-2
CDR3 DNA: TGTGCCAGCAGCTTTCTGGACAGGGATGGCTACACCTTC
CDR3 protein: CASSFLDRDGYTF

clone size: .
D gene: TRBD2
V gene: TRBV25-1
J gene: TRBJ2-7
CDR3 DNA: TGTGCCACCGGGGGGGATCCGGTCAACACCTACGAGCAGTACTTC
CDR3 protein: CATGGDPVNTYEQYF

clone size: .
D gene: .
V gene: TRBV4-3
J gene: TRBJ1-6
CDR3 DNA: TGCGCCAGCAGCCAAGACAGCTATAATTCACCCCTCCACTTT
CDR3 protein: CASSQDSYNSPLHF

clone size: .
D gene: .
V gene: TRBV29-1
J gene: TRBJ2-7
CDR3 DNA: TGCAGCGTTGCAAGAACGACAGCCTACGAGCAGTACTTC
CDR3 protein: CSVARTTAYEQYF

clone size: .
D gene: .
V gene: TRBV9
J gene: TRBJ2-5
CDR3 DNA: TGTGCCAGCAGCGCGCGACAGTCAGAGACCCAGTACTTC
CDR3 protein: CASSARQSETQYF

clone size: .
D gene: TRBD2
V gene: TRBV4-3
J gene: TRBJ2-7
CDR3 DNA: TGCGCCAGCAGCCGTCGGGAGGGACCCTACGAGCAGTACTTC
CDR3 protein: CASSRREGPYEQYF

clone size: .
D gene: TRBD1
V gene: TRBV7-8
J gene: TRBJ2-7
CDR3 DNA: TGTGCCAGCAGCTTAGTCCCGGGACAGGGGTCCTACGAGCAGTACTTC
CDR3 protein: CASSLVPGQGSYEQYF

clone size: once
D gene: .
V gene: TRBV7-8
J gene: TRBJ1-5
CDR3 DNA: TGTGCCAGCAGCTTAGTCGAAGGGGTCCATCAGCCCCAGCATTTT
CDR3 protein: CASSLVEGVHQPQHF

clone size: .
D gene: TRBD2
V gene: TRBV29-1
J gene: TRBJ2-1
CDR3 DNA: TGCAGCGTTACGGCTAGCGGGAAAGGTGAGCAGTTCTTC
CDR3 protein: CSVTASGKGEQFF

clone size: .
D gene: TRBD1
V gene: TRBV28
J gene: TRBJ2-3
CDR3 DNA: TGTGCCAGCAGCCCCCGGGACAGGCCATTTTTAGATACGCAGTATTTT
CDR3 protein: CASSPRDRPFLDTQYF

clone size: .
D gene: .
V gene: TRBV28
J gene: TRBJ2-1
CDR3 DNA: TGTGCCAGCAGTTTAGTCTCAGGGAACGATGAGCAGTTCTTC
CDR3 protein: CASSLVSGNDEQFF

clone size: .
D gene: .
V gene: TRBV29-1
J gene: TRBJ1-1
CDR3 DNA: TGCAGCGGAATGATTGGCGCGGGTAGCGCTGAAGCTTTCTTT
CDR3 protein: CSGMIGAGSAEAFF

clone size: .
D gene: .
V gene: TRBV9
J gene: TRBJ1-5
CDR3 DNA: TGTGCCAGCAGTCATATTGCAGGGGGCAATCAGCCCCAGCATTTT
CDR3 protein: CASSHIAGGNQPQHF

clone size: .
D gene: .
V gene: TRBV7-6
J gene: TRBJ2-7
CDR3 DNA: TGTGCCAGCAGCTTAGCGTATGAGAGGCGGGTTGACTACGAGCAGTACTTC
CDR3 protein: CASSLAYERRVDYEQYF